These 4 T cell receptor beta chains were sequenced from one sample in a study of tissue T cells after allogeneic stem cell transplantation. Produced via immunoSEQ multiplex PCR; TCRdb's table is partial and in-frame only. The sample shows about 43,000 clones, around nine tenths of them seen only once. The sample here was blood, taken before transplantation. The receptor source for this set is a woman aged 35 to 70 who later had graft-versus-host disease after an allogeneic stem cell transplant.

DNA of the CDR3: TGTGCCAGCAGGGCTCCAAGGGGGGCGCAAAAACTGTTTTTT. It is translated as CASRAPRGAQKLFF. The chain joins TRBV6-5 to TRBJ1-4, with a possible D match to TRBD1 (6 bases). The CDR3 is made up of 14 amino acids. The germline CDR1 and CDR2 sequences are MNHEY and SVGAGI. V was clipped by 6 bases and J by 9 bases, with 17 bases between them.

This rearrangement joins TRBV6-1 to TRBJ2-7; D not resolved. Looked up from germline, CDR1 is MNHNS and CDR2 is SASEGT. The CDR3 extends over 16 amino acids. V lost 3 bases and J lost 3, with 18 bases in between. This chain's CDR3 is CASSEIWNAGYYEQYF. CDR3 nucleotides: TGTGCCAGCAGTGAGATTTGGAACGCAGGATACTACGAGCAGTACTTC.

V is TRBV6-2 or TRBV6-3 and J is TRBJ2-2; 7 nucleotides align to TRBD1. The CDR3 has 15 residues. V lost 4 bases to trimming and J lost 4 bases; unmatched junction nucleotides: 6. Germline V gene sequence: CDR1 MNHEY, CDR2 SVGEGT. CDR3 sequence: CASSSTGLGTGELFF. For the CDR3, the DNA is TGTGCCAGCAGTTCGACAGGGTTGGGCACCGGGGAGCTGTTTTTT.

This clone turned up a few times. V usage is TRBV11-2 and J usage is TRBJ2-1; tentatively, D is TRBD1 (6 bases). Germline loops: CDR1 SGHAT, CDR2 FQNNGV. Deletions cut 4 bases from V and 3 bases from J, with 13 bases between. There are 15 residues in the CDR3. The CDR3 nucleotides read TGTGCCAGCAGCTCCGGTGGGACAAACTACAATGAGCAGTTCTTC. Its translation: CASSSGGTNYNEQFF.